Here is one T cell receptor (beta chain) with its context. This entry belongs to a study of blood T cell repertoires in COVID-19. Looking at the study overall: Both acute and convalescent COVID-19 samples were obtained from the United States, Italy and Spain. PBMCs, B-cell-depleted T cells, or T cells were the source of the cDNA or gDNA that made up the material.

Per the original methods: Amplification of reference gene primers was used by the study to estimate nucleated cell counts. TCRdb's copy holds only in-frame clones and misses some; the assay was immunoSEQ multiplex PCR. The DNA gave D and trimming, while V, J and clone size come from that table. Of about 280,000 clones listed, around 90% are singletons. The V gene lost 4 bases and the J gene lost 8 bases, with 19 bases spanning the gap. Germline CDR1 and CDR2: KGHDR and SFDVKD. The CDR3 runs 16 residues. The receptor comes from a man in his fifties with acute or convalescent COVID-19. The sequenced sample was peripheral blood. This chain connects TRBV24-1 to TRBJ2-2, with D perhaps TRBD1 (5 bases). In DNA form, the CDR3 reads TGTGCCACCAGTGACTACGATTTGGGGCTTGGTGGGGAGCTGTTTTTT. Protein: CATSDYDLGLGGELFF.